Following are 27 T cell receptor beta chains from one sample sequenced in a study of blood T cells in healthy people across ages. Combining a sample-barcoded 5' primer with a J-beta primer mix, a second PCR ran for roughly 7 to 12 cycles. One entry per CDR3 protein results from TCRdb running MiXCR on the 5' RACE reads. The data hold 950,000 to 1,200,000 distinct CDR3 sequences, with less than 45% observed a single time. Sequenced material: blood. The receptor source for this set is a man between 18 and 29 years old in good health.

This clonotype was observed a few times. This chain's CDR3 is CASSSLRQGQAKNIQYF. The CDR3, as DNA: TGTGCCAGCAGTTCTCTTAGACAGGGTCAAGCCAAAAACATTCAGTACTTC. V gene TRBV28 combines with J gene TRBJ2-4; 7 positions agree with TRBD1. Germline V gene lookup returns CDR1 MDHEN and CDR2 SYDVKM. This CDR3 has 17 amino acids. V was pared by 4 bases and J by 0 bases, with 9 bases of the junction left unmatched.

The chain carries TRBV4-1 and TRBJ1-1, with a weak D call TRBD1 (5 bases). The CDR3 is 15 residues long. Germline V gene sequence: CDR1 MGHRA, CDR2 YSYEKL. Trimming cost V 0 bases and J 10 bases, with 18 bases left between them. The CDR3 protein is CASSQEITGPLVAFF. The CDR3 DNA follows: TGCGCCAGCAGCCAAGAAATTACGGGACCTCTCGTAGCTTTCTTT.

This clonotype was picked up one time. This may arise from a read error, as a much more abundant clone is one base away. The DNA of the CDR3 is TGTGCCATCAAGAGGGCAGGTGACCCCTACAATGAGCAGTTCTTC. It translates to CAIKRAGDPYNEQFF. This chain joins TRBV10-3 and TRBJ2-1; D possibly corresponds to TRBD2 (5 bases). There are 15 residues in the CDR3. Germline loops: CDR1 ENHRY, CDR2 SYGVKD. V was trimmed by 7 bases and J by 2 bases, leaving 15 bases between them.

Many counts were recorded for this clonotype. The chain combines TRBV4-2 with TRBJ2-7; D gene ambiguous. This CDR3 is 13 amino acids long. In germline, CDR1 is LGHNA, CDR2 YNFKEQ. Trimming took off 6 bases at V and 3 bases at J, with 12 bases between the two ends. This CDR3 reads CASSPRHGYEQYF. In DNA, the CDR3 is TGTGCCAGCAGTCCGAGGCATGGCTACGAGCAGTACTTC.

The V call is TRBV12-3 or TRBV12-4, the J call TRBJ2-3, with 16 bases that match TRBD2. The length of the CDR3 is 18 residues. V lost 6 bases and J lost 2; bases outside the gene matches: 8. CDR3 DNA: TGTGCCAGCAGCTCCGGGACTAGCGGGGGGGCGATCACAGATACGCAGTATTTT. Its translation is CASSSGTSGGAITDTQYF.

This clonotype showed up just a few times. V gene TRBV20-1 combines with J gene TRBJ1-5; the D is unclear. Germline assignment: CDR1 DFQATT and CDR2 SNEGSKA (reference sequence). The germline V and J ends were trimmed by 7 bases and 3 bases, with 16 bases remaining between them. This CDR3 has 14 residues. Written as DNA, the CDR3 is TGCAGTGTAAGAGACGGTGCTCACAATCAGCCCCAGCATTTT. Its protein product is CSVRDGAHNQPQHF.

This chain links TRBV4-3 with TRBJ1-5; D is unclear. Germline lookup yields CDR1 LGHNA and CDR2 YSLEER. CDR3 length: 15 amino acids. V lost 0 bases, J lost 3 bases, and 9 bases lay in between. The CDR3 protein is CASSQEVTDNQPQHF. CDR3 DNA: TGCGCCAGCAGCCAAGAGGTGACGGACAATCAGCCCCAGCATTTT.

As for this clonotype: At one end the junction does not follow the germline gene, possibly because of a read error. The gene calls are TRBV6-2 or TRBV6-3 and TRBJ2-1; 8 bases fit TRBD1. This CDR3 comprises 13 residues. Germline V gene lookup returns CDR1 MNHEY and CDR2 SVGEGT. CDR3 nucleotide sequence: TGTGCCGGCAGCTGGGGACAGGTTTATGAGCAGTTCTTC. Translating it yields CAGSWGQVYEQFF.

V and J are TRBV6-5 and TRBJ2-3; tentative D call: TRBD2 (6 bases). V was shortened by 0 bases and J by 2 bases, with 21 bases between the two germline ends. The germline gives CDR1 MNHEY, CDR2 SVGAGI. This CDR3 contains 19 residues. The CDR3 here is CASSYSKLGGGSSTDTQYF. Here the CDR3 DNA reads TGTGCCAGCAGTTACTCGAAACTAGGTGGGGGGAGTTCCACAGATACGCAGTATTTT.

This clonotype was seen a handful of times. The chain couples TRBV6-2 or TRBV6-3 to TRBJ2-1; 10 nucleotides match TRBD2. V trimming: 5 bases; J trimming: 10 bases; junction bases outside the gene matches: 14. The CDR3 is 16 amino acids. CDR1 and CDR2 from the germline V gene are MNHEY and SVGEGT. The CDR3 region is CASSLSSGGSWGEQFF. The CDR3, as DNA: TGTGCCAGCAGTCTCTCTAGCGGGGGCTCTTGGGGGGAGCAGTTCTTC.

This clonotype was picked up a small number of times. The J gene is TRBJ1-2, the V gene TRBV9, with 9 bases matching TRBD1. The CDR3 loop spans 15 amino acids. With V trimmed by 4 bases and J by 2 bases, 6 bases remained unmatched. Germline V gene lookup returns CDR1 SGDLS and CDR2 YYNGEE. The CDR3 DNA reads as TGTGCCAGCAGCCCCCCGACAGGGGGGAACTATGGCTACACCTTC. Protein product: CASSPPTGGNYGYTF.

The CDR3 is CASSFRGHRGGYTF. CDR3 DNA: TGTGCCAGCAGTTTCCGGGGGCATCGGGGTGGCTACACCTTC. This sequence joins TRBV12-3 or TRBV12-4 and TRBJ1-2, with D possibly matching TRBD1 (6 bases). The CDR3 contains 14 residues. Between the trimmed V and J ends, which lost 3 bases and 7 bases, there was a span of 15 bases.

The chain uses TRBV5-1 and TRBJ1-2; 11 nucleotides agree with TRBD1. V trimming: 3 bases; J trimming: 8 bases; junction bases outside the gene matches: 6. Germline CDR1 reads SGHRS; CDR2 reads YFSETQ. The CDR3 runs to 14 residues. The CDR3 spells CASSSGQGANGYTF. The CDR3 DNA sequence: TGCGCCAGCAGCTCCGGACAGGGGGCTAACGGCTACACCTTC.

The V gene is TRBV29-1, the J gene TRBJ1-4; D is undetermined. The CDR3 sequence is 11 residues long. Trimming removed 3 bases from V and 10 bases from J, with 9 bases in between. CDR1 SQVTM and CDR2 ANQGSEA come from the germline V gene. This chain's CDR3 is CSVEVVGKLFF. For the CDR3, the DNA is TGCAGCGTTGAGGTCGTGGGAAAACTGTTTTTT.

A single count supports this clonotype. The chain uses TRBV7-9 and TRBJ1-2; the D gene is possibly TRBD1 (6 bases). Germline V gives CDR1 SEHNR, CDR2 FQNEAQ (reference sequence). The CDR3 spans 15 residues. The V and J ends lost 3 bases and 6 bases respectively, with 17 bases between them. Here the CDR3 DNA reads TGTGCCAGCAGCTTTGAATGGGGGCGAGTCCATGGCTACACCTTC. Translated: CASSFEWGRVHGYTF.

The chain combines TRBV2 with TRBJ1-2; 9 bases line up with TRBD1. Trimming removed 7 bases from V and 7 bases from J; junction bases left unmatched: 7. There are 13 residues in the CDR3. Germline V lookup: CDR1 SNHLY, CDR2 FYNNEI. In nucleotides, the CDR3 is TGTGCCAGCACGTACAGGGGGCGCGGTGGCTACACCTTC. This codes for CASTYRGRGGYTF.

This clonotype was seen more than once but under ten times. CDR3 nucleotide sequence: TGTGCCATCAGTCCATTCGGGGAGGACAATGAGCAGTTCTTC. Its protein is CAISPFGEDNEQFF. The rearrangement joins TRBV10-3 to TRBJ2-1, with D possibly TRBD2 on 6 matching bases. The CDR3 is 14 amino acids. Trimming shortened V by 5 bases and J by 5 bases, and 13 bases separated the two germline ends. CDR1 is ENHRY and CDR2 is SYGVKD in the germline V gene.

The chain combines TRBV20-1 with TRBJ2-1; TRBD2 matches 9 bases. CDR3 length equals 12 residues. J lost 12 bases, V lost 6 bases, and 9 bases had no gene match. From germline, CDR1 is DFQATT and CDR2 SNEGSKA (reference sequence). The CDR3 is CSARGTSWGQFF. The CDR3 bases are TGCAGTGCAAGGGGGACTAGCTGGGGGCAGTTCTTC.

This clonotype was seen at least ten times. The chain combines TRBV7-2 with TRBJ1-2, with no clear D. The germline CDR1 and CDR2 sequences are SGHTA and FQGNSA. The CDR3 runs 12 residues. The V and J ends lost 2 bases and 8 bases respectively, with 9 bases between them. The CDR3 spells CASSLNGRGYTF. The DNA for the CDR3 is TGTGCCAGCAGCTTAAATGGGAGGGGCTACACCTTC.

This sequence joins TRBV4-3 and TRBJ2-4; TRBD1 agrees at 11 bases. V shed 0 bases, J shed 7 bases, and the junction held 11 bases outside the gene matches. The CDR3 runs to 18 residues. Germline V CDR1 and CDR2: LGHNA, YSLEER. In DNA form, the CDR3 reads TGCGCCAGCAGCCAAGATCTCCGGACAGGGGGCGGGTCGAACATTCAGTACTTC. This translates into CASSQDLRTGGGSNIQYF.

The chain recombines TRBV7-2 with TRBJ1-1, with no clear D. Trimming stripped 5 bases from V and 5 bases from J, with 12 bases between. This CDR3 is built from 13 residues. Germline V gives CDR1 SGHTA, CDR2 FQGNSA. In DNA, the CDR3 is TGTGCCAGCAGCACCCTTCTGATAACTGAAGCTTTCTTT. Its translation is CASSTLLITEAFF.

The chain couples TRBV10-3 to TRBJ2-7; no firm D call. This CDR3 is 11 amino acids long. V lost 3 bases and J 7 bases, leaving 7 bases between the germline ends. From germline, CDR1 is ENHRY and CDR2 SYGVKD. The CDR3 region is CAISDLEEQYF. For the CDR3, the DNA is TGTGCCATCAGTGATTTGGAAGAGCAGTACTTC.

The V call is TRBV7-2, the J call TRBJ1-4; D not resolved. The CDR3 sequence is 13 residues long. Germline lookup yields CDR1 SGHTA and CDR2 FQGNSA. Trimming removed 1 base at V and 7 bases at J, with 7 bases between. DNA of the CDR3: TGTGCCAGCAGCTTAGACCTACCTGAAAAACTGTTTTTT. This translates into CASSLDLPEKLFF.

This clonotype was counted only a few times. The chain links TRBV7-2 to TRBJ2-1, with 8 bases that match TRBD2. This CDR3 contains 17 residues. Germline CDR1 SGHTA, CDR2 FQGNSA. V dropped 1 base and J dropped 1; count of bases not matched to a gene: 6. CDR3 in amino acids: CASSLGGLVRSYNEQFF. CDR3 nucleotide sequence: TGTGCCAGCAGCTTAGGGGGACTAGTTAGATCCTACAATGAGCAGTTCTTC.

This clonotype has just one count. The J gene is TRBJ2-3, the V gene TRBV20-1, with a weak D call TRBD1 (6 bases). CDR1 is DFQATT, CDR2 SNEGSKA, per germline (reference sequence). V was trimmed by 0 bases and J by 2 bases, leaving 9 bases between them. The CDR3 length is 14 residues. The CDR3 bases are TGCAGTGCTAGAGAGGGACAACTCACAGATACGCAGTATTTT. This gives the protein CSAREGQLTDTQYF.

This chain uses TRBV29-1 with TRBJ1-3; D unresolved. The CDR3 sequence is 11 residues long. Trimming pared 1 base from V and 7 bases from J, leaving 5 bases between. CDR1 is SQVTM, CDR2 ANQGSEA, per germline. In DNA, the CDR3 is TGCAGCGTTGAAGGCGGCAACACCATATATTTT. Protein product: CSVEGGNTIYF.

This clonotype was seen more than once but under ten times. This rearrangement joins TRBV2 to TRBJ2-3; TRBD1 agrees at 7 bases. V shed 10 bases, J shed 2 bases, and the junction held 6 bases outside the gene matches. The CDR3 is 13 amino acids. Germline V gene data show CDR1 as SNHLY and CDR2 as FYNNEI. The CDR3 loop reads CANRDSPTDTQYF. The CDR3 coding sequence is TGTGCCAACCGGGACAGCCCCACAGATACGCAGTATTTT. The whole variable domain, filled in from reference TRBV2 and TRBJ2-3, reads EPEVTQTPSHQVTQMGQEVILRCVPISNHLYFYWYRQILGQKVEFLVSFYNNEISEKSEIFDDQFSVERPDGSNFTLKIRSTKLEDSAMYFCANRDSPTDTQYFGPGTRLTVL.